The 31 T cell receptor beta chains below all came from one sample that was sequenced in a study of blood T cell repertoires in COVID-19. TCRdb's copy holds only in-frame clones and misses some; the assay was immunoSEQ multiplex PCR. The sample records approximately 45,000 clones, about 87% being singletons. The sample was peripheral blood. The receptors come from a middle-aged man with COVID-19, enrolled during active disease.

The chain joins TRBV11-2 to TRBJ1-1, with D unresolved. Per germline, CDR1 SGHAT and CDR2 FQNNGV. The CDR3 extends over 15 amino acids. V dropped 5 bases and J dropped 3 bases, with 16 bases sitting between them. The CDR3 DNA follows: TGTGCCAGCAGCCCGACGATAACGCGGGACACTGAAGCTTTCTTT. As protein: CASSPTITRDTEAFF.

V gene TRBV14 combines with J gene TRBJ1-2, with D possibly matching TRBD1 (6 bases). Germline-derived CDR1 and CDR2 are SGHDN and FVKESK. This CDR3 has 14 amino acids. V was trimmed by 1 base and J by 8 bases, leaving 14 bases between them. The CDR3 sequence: CASSQGTGLGGYTF. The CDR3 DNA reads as TGTGCCAGCAGCCAAGGAACAGGGTTGGGGGGCTACACCTTC.

CDR3: CASSLGERETQYF. The CDR3 DNA follows: TGTGCCAGCAGCTTAGGGGAGCGGGAGACCCAGTACTTC. The V gene is TRBV7-9, the J gene TRBJ2-5, with D possibly matching TRBD2 (5 bases). Germline V gene data show CDR1 as SEHNR and CDR2 as FQNEAQ (reference sequence). This CDR3 has 13 amino acids. V was pared by 1 base and J by 5 bases, with 8 bases between.

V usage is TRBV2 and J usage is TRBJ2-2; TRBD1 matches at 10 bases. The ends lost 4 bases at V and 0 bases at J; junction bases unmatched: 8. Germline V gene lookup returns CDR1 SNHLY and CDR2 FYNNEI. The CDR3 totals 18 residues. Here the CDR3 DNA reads TGTGCCAGCAGTGTCGGGACAGGGGATCTGCCGAACACCGGGGAGCTGTTTTTT. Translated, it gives CASSVGTGDLPNTGELFF.

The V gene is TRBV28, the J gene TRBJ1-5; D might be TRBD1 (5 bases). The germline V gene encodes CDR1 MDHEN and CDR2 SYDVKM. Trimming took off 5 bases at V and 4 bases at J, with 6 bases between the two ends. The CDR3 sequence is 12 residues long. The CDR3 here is CASSTGNQPQHF. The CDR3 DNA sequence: TGTGCCAGCAGTACAGGAAATCAGCCCCAGCATTTT.

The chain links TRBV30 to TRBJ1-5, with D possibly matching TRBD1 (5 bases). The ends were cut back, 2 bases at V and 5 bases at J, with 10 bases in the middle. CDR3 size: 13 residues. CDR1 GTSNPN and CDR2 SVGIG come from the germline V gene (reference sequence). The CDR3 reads CAWSPQGDQPQHF. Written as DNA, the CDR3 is TGTGCCTGGAGTCCCCAGGGTGATCAGCCCCAGCATTTT.

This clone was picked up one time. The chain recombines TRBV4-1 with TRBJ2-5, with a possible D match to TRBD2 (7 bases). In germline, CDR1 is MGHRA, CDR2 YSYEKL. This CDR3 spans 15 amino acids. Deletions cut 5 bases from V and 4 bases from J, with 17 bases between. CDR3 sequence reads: CASSIVGGARETQYF. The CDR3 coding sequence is TGCGCCAGCAGCATTGTGGGGGGGGCGCGAGAGACCCAGTACTTC.

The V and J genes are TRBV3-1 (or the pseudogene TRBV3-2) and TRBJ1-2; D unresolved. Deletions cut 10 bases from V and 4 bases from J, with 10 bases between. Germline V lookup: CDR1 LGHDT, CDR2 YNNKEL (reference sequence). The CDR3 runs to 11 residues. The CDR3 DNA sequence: TGTGCCACCAAAAATGTCTATGGCTACACCTTC. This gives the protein CATKNVYGYTF.

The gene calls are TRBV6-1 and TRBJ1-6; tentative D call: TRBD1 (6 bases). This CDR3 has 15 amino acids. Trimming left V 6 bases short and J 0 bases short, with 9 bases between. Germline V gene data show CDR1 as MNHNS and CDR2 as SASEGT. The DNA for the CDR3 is TGTGCCAGCAGGGACAGTTACTCCTATAATTCACCCCTCCACTTT. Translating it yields CASRDSYSYNSPLHF.

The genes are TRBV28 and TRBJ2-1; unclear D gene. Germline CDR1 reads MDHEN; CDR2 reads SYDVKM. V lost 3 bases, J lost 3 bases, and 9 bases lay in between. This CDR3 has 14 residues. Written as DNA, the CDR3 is TGTGCCAGCAGTTTCCGCGGAGTCTACAATGAGCAGTTCTTC. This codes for CASSFRGVYNEQFF.

CDR3 amino acids: CASSLGQGKTYEQYF. CDR3 in DNA: TGCGCCAGCAGCCTCGGACAGGGGAAAACCTACGAGCAGTACTTC. The rearrangement joins TRBV5-1 to TRBJ2-7; 9 bases match TRBD1. The CDR3 consists of 15 residues. After removal of 4 bases from V and 2 bases from J, the junction contained 7 bases not matched to a gene. The germline gives CDR1 SGHRS, CDR2 YFSETQ.

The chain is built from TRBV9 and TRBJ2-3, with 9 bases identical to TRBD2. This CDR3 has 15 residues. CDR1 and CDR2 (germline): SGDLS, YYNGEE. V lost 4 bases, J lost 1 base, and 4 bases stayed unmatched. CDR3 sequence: CASSPLAGGTDTQYF. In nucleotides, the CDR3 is TGTGCCAGCAGCCCACTAGCGGGCGGCACAGATACGCAGTATTTT.

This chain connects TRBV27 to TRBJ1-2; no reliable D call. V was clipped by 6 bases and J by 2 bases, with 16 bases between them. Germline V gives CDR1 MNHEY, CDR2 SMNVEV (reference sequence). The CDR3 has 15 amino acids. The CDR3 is CASSPHSPRNYGYTF. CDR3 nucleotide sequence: TGTGCCAGCAGCCCTCATAGCCCTAGGAACTATGGCTACACCTTC.

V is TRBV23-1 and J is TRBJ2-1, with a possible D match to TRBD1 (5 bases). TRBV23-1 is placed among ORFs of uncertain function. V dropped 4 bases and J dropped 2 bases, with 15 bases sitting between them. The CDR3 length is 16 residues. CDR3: CASSPDGAAAYNEQFF. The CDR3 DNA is TGCGCCAGCAGTCCCGATGGGGCAGCCGCCTACAATGAGCAGTTCTTC.

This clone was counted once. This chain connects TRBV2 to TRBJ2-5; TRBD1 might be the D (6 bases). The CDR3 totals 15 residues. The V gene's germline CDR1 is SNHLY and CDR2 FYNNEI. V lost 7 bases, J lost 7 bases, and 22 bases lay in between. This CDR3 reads CASTDRTSLRGTQYF. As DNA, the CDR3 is TGTGCCAGCACAGACAGAACCTCCCTCAGGGGGACCCAGTACTTC.

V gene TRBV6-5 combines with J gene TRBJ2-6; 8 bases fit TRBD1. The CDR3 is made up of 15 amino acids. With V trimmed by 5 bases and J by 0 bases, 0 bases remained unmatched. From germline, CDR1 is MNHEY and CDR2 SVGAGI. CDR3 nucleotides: TGTGCCAGCAGTACAGGGGGCTCTGGGGCCAACGTCCTGACTTTC. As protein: CASSTGGSGANVLTF.

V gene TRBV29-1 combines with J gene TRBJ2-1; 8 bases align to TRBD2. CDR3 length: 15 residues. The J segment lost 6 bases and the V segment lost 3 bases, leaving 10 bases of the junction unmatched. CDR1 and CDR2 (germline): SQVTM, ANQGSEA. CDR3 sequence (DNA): TGCAGCGTTGAGAGACGGGAGGGCCTTCTCAATGAGCAGTTCTTC. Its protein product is CSVERREGLLNEQFF.

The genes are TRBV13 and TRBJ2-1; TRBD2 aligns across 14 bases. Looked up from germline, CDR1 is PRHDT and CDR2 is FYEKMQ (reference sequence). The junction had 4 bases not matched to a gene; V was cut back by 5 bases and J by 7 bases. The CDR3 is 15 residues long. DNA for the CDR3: TGTGCCAGCAGCCCGAGACTAGCGGGGGGGAATGAGCAGTTCTTC. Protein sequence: CASSPRLAGGNEQFF.

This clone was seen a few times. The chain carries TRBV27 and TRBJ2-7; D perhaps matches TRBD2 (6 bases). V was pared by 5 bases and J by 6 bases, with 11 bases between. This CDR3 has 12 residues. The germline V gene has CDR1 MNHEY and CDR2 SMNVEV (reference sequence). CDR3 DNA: TGTGCCAGCAGTCCCGGGGGTCTCGAGCAGTACTTC. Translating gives CASSPGGLEQYF.

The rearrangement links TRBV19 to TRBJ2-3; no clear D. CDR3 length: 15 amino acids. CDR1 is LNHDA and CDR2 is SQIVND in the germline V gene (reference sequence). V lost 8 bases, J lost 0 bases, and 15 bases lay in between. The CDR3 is CASQHEVASTDTQYF. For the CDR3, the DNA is TGTGCCAGTCAACACGAGGTTGCGAGCACAGATACGCAGTATTTT.

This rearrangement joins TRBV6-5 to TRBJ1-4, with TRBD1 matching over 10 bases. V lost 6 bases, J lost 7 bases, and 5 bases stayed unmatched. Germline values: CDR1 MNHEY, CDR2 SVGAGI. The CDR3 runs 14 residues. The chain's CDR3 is CASSQTGGGEKLFF. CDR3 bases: TGTGCCAGCAGCCAGACAGGGGGCGGTGAAAAACTGTTTTTT.

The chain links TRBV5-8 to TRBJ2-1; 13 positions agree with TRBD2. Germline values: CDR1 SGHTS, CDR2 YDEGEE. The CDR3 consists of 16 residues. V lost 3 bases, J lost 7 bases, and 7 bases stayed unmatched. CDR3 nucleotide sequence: TGTGCCAGCAGCTCATCCGGGACTAGCGGGATAAATGAGCAGTTCTTC. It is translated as CASSSSGTSGINEQFF.

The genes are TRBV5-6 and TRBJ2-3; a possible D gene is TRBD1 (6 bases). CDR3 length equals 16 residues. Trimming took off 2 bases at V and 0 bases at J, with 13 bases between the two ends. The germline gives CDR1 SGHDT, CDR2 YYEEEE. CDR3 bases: TGTGCCAGCAGCTTTGGCAACGGACAGAGCACAGATACGCAGTATTTT. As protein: CASSFGNGQSTDTQYF.

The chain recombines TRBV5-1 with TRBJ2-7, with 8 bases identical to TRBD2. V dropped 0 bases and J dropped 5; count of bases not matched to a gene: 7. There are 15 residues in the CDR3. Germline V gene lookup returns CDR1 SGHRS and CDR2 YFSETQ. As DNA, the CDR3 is TGCGCCAGCAGCTTGGCCGGGACTAGGTTCAACGAGCAGTACTTC. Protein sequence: CASSLAGTRFNEQYF.

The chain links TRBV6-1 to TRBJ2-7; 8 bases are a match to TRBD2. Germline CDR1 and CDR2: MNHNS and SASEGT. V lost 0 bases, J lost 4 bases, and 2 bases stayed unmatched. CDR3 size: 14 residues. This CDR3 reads CASSEASGVYEQYF. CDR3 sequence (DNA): TGTGCCAGCAGTGAAGCTAGCGGGGTTTACGAGCAGTACTTC.

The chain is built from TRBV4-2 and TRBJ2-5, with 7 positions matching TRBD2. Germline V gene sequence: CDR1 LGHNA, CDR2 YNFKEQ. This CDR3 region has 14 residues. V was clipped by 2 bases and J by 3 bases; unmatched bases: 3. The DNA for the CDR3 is TGTGCCAGCAGCCAACTTCGGGGGGAAGAGACCCAGTACTTC. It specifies CASSQLRGEETQYF.

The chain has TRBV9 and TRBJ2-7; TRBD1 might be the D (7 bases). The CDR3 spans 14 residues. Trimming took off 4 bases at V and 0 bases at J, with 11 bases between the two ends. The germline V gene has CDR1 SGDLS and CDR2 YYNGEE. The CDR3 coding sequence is TGTGCCAGCAGCACGGGGGACAGCTCCTACGAGCAGTACTTC. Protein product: CASSTGDSSYEQYF.

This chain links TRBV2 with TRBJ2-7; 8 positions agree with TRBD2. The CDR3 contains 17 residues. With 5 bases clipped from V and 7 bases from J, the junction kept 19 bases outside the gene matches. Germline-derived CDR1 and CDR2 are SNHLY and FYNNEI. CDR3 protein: CASSNTPTSGGSWEQYF. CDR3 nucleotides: TGTGCCAGCAGTAACACACCCACTAGCGGAGGCTCGTGGGAGCAGTACTTC.

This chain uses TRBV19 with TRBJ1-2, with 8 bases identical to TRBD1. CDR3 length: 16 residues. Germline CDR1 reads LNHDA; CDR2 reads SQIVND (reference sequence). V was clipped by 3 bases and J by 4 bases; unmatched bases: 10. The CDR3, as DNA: TGTGCCAGTAGTATTCCAGATTCGGACAGGGCCTATGGCTACACCTTC. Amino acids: CASSIPDSDRAYGYTF.

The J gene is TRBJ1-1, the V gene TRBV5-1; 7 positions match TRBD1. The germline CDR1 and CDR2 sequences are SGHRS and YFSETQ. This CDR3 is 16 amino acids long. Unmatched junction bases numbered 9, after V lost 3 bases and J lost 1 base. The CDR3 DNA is TGCGCCAGCAGCTCTTGGTACAGGGGCGAGAACACTGAAGCTTTCTTT. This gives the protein CASSSWYRGENTEAFF.

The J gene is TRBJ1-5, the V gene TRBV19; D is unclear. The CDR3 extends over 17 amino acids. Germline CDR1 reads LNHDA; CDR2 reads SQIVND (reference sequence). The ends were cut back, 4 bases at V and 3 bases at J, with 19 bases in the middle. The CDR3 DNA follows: TGTGCCAGTAGTAGGGGATGGGCCGCGGGTTCCAATCAGCCCCAGCATTTT. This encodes CASSRGWAAGSNQPQHF.